This TCR beta chain was obtained from a study of a mutant IDH1 vaccine in newly diagnosed glioma. The CDR3 runs to 14 residues. CDR1 and CDR2 (germline): SGHDT, YYEEEE. The V and J ends lost 1 base and 8 bases respectively, with 12 bases between them. The data were produced by immunoSEQ multiplex PCR, yet TCRdb's version contains in-frame clones alone and is incomplete. The table lists about 30,000 clones, about 90% of them singletons. Of note for this clone: Its matching antigen is unknown.

Overall study results and limits: Seemingly, top peripheral T cell clonotype changes bore no relation to pseudoprogression.

Regarding time point: week 5, during vaccination. What each vaccine dose contained was 300 ug of mutant IDH1 20-mer peptide, accompanied by topical imiquimod. The V call is TRBV5-6, the J call TRBJ1-4; D might be TRBD1 (5 bases). This receptor was taken from a woman between 40 and 55 years old with glioma. Some clones in this sample may be carry-over from other donors' samples. The sequenced sample was peripheral blood mononuclear cells (PBMCs), obtained from a glioma patient whose treatment included an IDH1 peptide vaccine. CDR3 nucleotide sequence: TGTGCCAGCAGCTTGAGGGGTCTTGTAGAAAAACTGTTTTTT. Translating gives CASSLRGLVEKLFF. Full variable domain (missing parts from reference TRBV5-6 and TRBJ1-4): DAGVTQSPTHLIKTRGQQVTLRCSPKSGHDTVSWYQQALGQGPQFIFQYYEEEERQRGNFPDRFSGHQFPNYSSELNVNALLLGDSALYLCASSLRGLVEKLFFGSGTQLSVL.